A single sample is the source of the 20 T cell receptor beta chains below, sequenced in a study of lymphopenia after photon versus proton radiotherapy. Generated by immunoSEQ multiplex PCR, the TCRdb table keeps only in-frame clones and is missing some. The table includes tens of thousands of clones, about 90% detected once. The source was peripheral blood, collected from a patient treated with proton-based radiotherapy. These receptors were collected from a woman aged 70 to 79 with pancreatic cancer. Some clones in this sample may be carry-over from other donors' samples.

The chain links TRBV15 to TRBJ1-2; D ambiguous. The CDR3 has 13 residues. Between the trimmed V and J ends, which lost 6 bases and 5 bases, there was a span of 13 bases. Germline-derived CDR1 and CDR2 are LNHNV and YYDKDF (reference sequence). In DNA, the CDR3 is TGTGCCACCAGTAAACCCGAACGGTATGGCTACACCTTC. Its translation is CATSKPERYGYTF.

The CDR3 DNA follows: TGCGCCAGCAGCCCTAACCCGACAGTGAATAGCAATCAGCCCCAGCATTTT. Translating it yields CASSPNPTVNSNQPQHF. The rearrangement joins TRBV5-1 to TRBJ1-5; D possibly corresponds to TRBD1 (5 bases). Germline V gives CDR1 SGHRS, CDR2 YFSETQ. The CDR3 covers 17 residues. V was shortened by 4 bases and J by 0 bases, with 17 bases between the two germline ends. The full variable domain, with the rest looked up from reference TRBV5-1 and TRBJ1-5, is KAGVTQTPRYLIKTRGQQVTLSCSPISGHRSVSWYQQTPGQGLQFLFEYFSETQRNKGNFPGRFSGRQFSNSRSEMNVSTLELGDSALYLCASSPNPTVNSNQPQHFGDGTRLSIL.

This chain links TRBV5-1 with TRBJ2-1; 11 bases are a match to TRBD2. Per germline, CDR1 SGHRS and CDR2 YFSETQ. The CDR3 has 15 residues. V shed 3 bases, J shed 5 bases, and the junction held 4 bases outside the gene matches. The DNA for the CDR3 is TGCGCCAGCAGCTATGGACTAGCGGGCGACAATGAGCAGTTCTTC. This gives the protein CASSYGLAGDNEQFF.

The rearrangement uses TRBV7-9 and TRBJ2-2; maybe TRBD1 (5 bases). Looked up from germline, CDR1 is SEHNR and CDR2 is FQNEAQ (reference sequence). Trimming cost V 2 bases and J 4 bases, with 11 bases left between them. The CDR3 loop spans 15 amino acids. This CDR3 reads CASSLNQGSTGELFF. The CDR3 nucleotides read TGTGCCAGCAGCTTAAACCAGGGAAGCACCGGGGAGCTGTTTTTT.

The rearrangement uses TRBV11-2 and TRBJ2-1, with 8 bases aligning to TRBD2. This CDR3 has 15 amino acids. CDR1 is SGHAT, CDR2 FQNNGV, per germline. Losses at the gene ends were 5 bases for V and 9 bases for J; bases not matched to a gene: 12. CDR3 protein: CASSPGAGGPGEQFF. In DNA, the CDR3 is TGTGCCAGCAGCCCCGGCGCGGGAGGTCCGGGTGAGCAGTTCTTC.

This chain joins TRBV27 and TRBJ2-1; D uncertain. The CDR3 runs 14 residues. Germline CDR1 and CDR2: MNHEY and SMNVEV (reference sequence). Trimming removed 3 bases from V and 9 bases from J, with 15 bases in between. The CDR3 protein is CASSFAQWRSEQFF. The CDR3 nucleotides are TGTGCCAGCAGTTTCGCCCAGTGGCGCTCTGAGCAGTTCTTC.

V usage is TRBV4-1 and J usage is TRBJ2-5, with a weak D call TRBD2 (6 bases). The CDR3 is 14 amino acids. V was trimmed by 1 base and J by 5 bases, leaving 11 bases between them. The germline CDR1 and CDR2 sequences are MGHRA and YSYEKL. The CDR3 is CASSQGEVGETQYF. DNA for the CDR3: TGCGCCAGCAGCCAAGGGGAGGTCGGGGAGACCCAGTACTTC.

J is TRBJ2-3 and V is TRBV9; 10 nucleotides line up with TRBD2. V trimming: 5 bases; J trimming: 3 bases; junction bases outside the gene matches: 15. Germline lookup yields CDR1 SGDLS and CDR2 YYNGEE. The CDR3 length is 18 residues. The CDR3 region is CASRIKREGLGGTDTQYF. The CDR3 coding sequence is TGTGCCAGCAGGATTAAGCGGGAGGGCCTTGGGGGGACAGATACGCAGTATTTT.

The V call is TRBV5-6, the J call TRBJ1-1; D may be TRBD1 (5 bases). CDR1 and CDR2 (germline): SGHDT, YYEEEE. Between the trimmed V and J ends, which lost 4 bases and 1 base, there was a span of 8 bases. The CDR3 consists of 13 residues. This chain's CDR3 is CASSGAGNTEAFF. CDR3 nucleotide sequence: TGTGCCAGCAGCGGGGCGGGGAACACTGAAGCTTTCTTT.

DNA for the CDR3: TGTGCCAGCAGTTACTCAAAGGGCAATGAGCAGTTCTTC. It translates to CASSYSKGNEQFF. The chain combines TRBV6-5 with TRBJ2-1; no reliable D call. This CDR3 comprises 13 residues. V dropped 0 bases and J dropped 6 bases, with 6 bases sitting between them. Looked up from germline, CDR1 is MNHEY and CDR2 is SVGAGI.

The chain combines TRBV19 with TRBJ1-1; D is ambiguous. V lost 6 bases and J lost 3, with 17 bases in between. The CDR3 totals 15 residues. The germline gives CDR1 LNHDA, CDR2 SQIVND (reference sequence). CDR3: CASRKGRTADTEAFF. DNA of the CDR3: TGTGCCAGTAGGAAAGGTAGAACAGCGGACACTGAAGCTTTCTTT.

The chain recombines TRBV7-9 with TRBJ1-2; possibly TRBD1 for D (5 bases). The length of the CDR3 is 15 residues. Germline V gives CDR1 SEHNR, CDR2 FQNEAQ (reference sequence). Trimming shortened V by 5 bases and J by 6 bases, and 19 bases separated the two germline ends. CDR3 DNA sequence: TGTGCCAGCAGCACCACCCTTACAGGAGGGAATGGCTACACCTTC. Translated: CASSTTLTGGNGYTF.

This chain connects TRBV27 to TRBJ1-2; D possibly corresponds to TRBD1 (5 bases). From germline, CDR1 is MNHEY and CDR2 SMNVEV (reference sequence). V lost 0 bases and J 8 bases, leaving 7 bases between the germline ends. The CDR3 has 12 residues. The CDR3 region has the DNA TGTGCCAGCAGTTTATCTGGGGGAGGCTACACCTTC. Its translation: CASSLSGGGYTF.

This rearrangement joins TRBV6-5 to TRBJ1-1; D is undetermined. The CDR3 contains 13 residues. Germline assignment: CDR1 MNHEY and CDR2 SVGAGI. V dropped 4 bases and J dropped 2 bases, with 8 bases sitting between them. The CDR3 protein is CASSSHINTEAFF. Written as DNA, the CDR3 is TGTGCCAGCAGTTCCCACATTAACACTGAAGCTTTCTTT.

The V call is TRBV19, the J call TRBJ2-7; no definite D call. V gave up 0 bases and J gave up 2 bases, with 20 bases separating them. Germline V gene sequence: CDR1 LNHDA, CDR2 SQIVND (reference sequence). This CDR3 comprises 18 residues. Written as DNA, the CDR3 is TGTGCCAGTAGTATAGATCGTGCCAGCGCCCTAATCCCCTACGAGCAGTACTTC. This gives the protein CASSIDRASALIPYEQYF.

DNA for the CDR3: TGTGCCAGCAGTGAAGTACGAGGCTACACCTTC. It codes for CASSEVRGYTF. V is TRBV6-1 and J is TRBJ1-2; D unresolved. The V gene's germline CDR1 is MNHNS and CDR2 SASEGT. Trimming pared 1 base from V and 8 bases from J, leaving 5 bases between. This CDR3 region has 11 residues.

This rearrangement joins TRBV5-1 to TRBJ2-5; TRBD1 might be the D (5 bases). The CDR3 is 14 residues long. The germline V gene encodes CDR1 SGHRS and CDR2 YFSETQ. V was cut by 4 bases and J by 0 bases, with 10 bases left in between. DNA for the CDR3: TGCGCCAGCAGCCTAGGGGCCAACCAAGAGACCCAGTACTTC. Translating it yields CASSLGANQETQYF.

This chain connects TRBV5-4 to TRBJ1-4, with D maybe TRBD1 (6 bases). The germline gives CDR1 SGHNT, CDR2 YYREEE (reference sequence). This CDR3 has 15 residues. V was cut by 4 bases and J by 3 bases, with 13 bases left in between. The CDR3: CASSVQGRANEKLFF. The CDR3 DNA sequence: TGTGCCAGCAGCGTACAGGGTCGAGCTAATGAAAAACTGTTTTTT. Drawing the rest from reference TRBV5-4 and TRBJ1-4, the complete variable domain is ETGVTQSPTHLIKTRGQQVTLRCSSQSGHNTVSWYQQALGQGPQFIFQYYREEENGRGNFPPRFSGLQFPNYSSELNVNALELDDSALYLCASSVQGRANEKLFFGSGTQLSVL.

V gene TRBV29-1 combines with J gene TRBJ1-4; D is undetermined. Germline lookup yields CDR1 SQVTM and CDR2 ANQGSEA. Trimming took 6 bases from V and 2 from J, leaving 10 bases between them. The CDR3 length is 13 residues. Here the CDR3 DNA reads TGCAGCGTGTTGGATCCCACTAATGAAAAACTGTTTTTT. This translates into CSVLDPTNEKLFF. Using reference TRBV29-1 and TRBJ1-4 for the parts outside the CDR3, the full variable domain is SAVISQKPSRDICQRGTSLTIQCQVDSQVTMMFWYRQQPGQSLTLIATANQGSEATYESGFVIDKFPISRPNLTFSTLTVSNMSPEDSSIYLCSVLDPTNEKLFFGSGTQLSVL.

This chain links TRBV5-8 with TRBJ1-1; D remains unclear. The germline CDR1 and CDR2 sequences are SGHTS and YDEGEE. The V and J ends lost 7 bases and 0 bases respectively, with 22 bases between them. The CDR3 is made up of 17 amino acids. The CDR3 sequence is CASPLGGQPSMNTEAFF. Here the CDR3 DNA reads TGTGCCAGCCCGCTAGGAGGGCAACCGTCTATGAACACTGAAGCTTTCTTT.